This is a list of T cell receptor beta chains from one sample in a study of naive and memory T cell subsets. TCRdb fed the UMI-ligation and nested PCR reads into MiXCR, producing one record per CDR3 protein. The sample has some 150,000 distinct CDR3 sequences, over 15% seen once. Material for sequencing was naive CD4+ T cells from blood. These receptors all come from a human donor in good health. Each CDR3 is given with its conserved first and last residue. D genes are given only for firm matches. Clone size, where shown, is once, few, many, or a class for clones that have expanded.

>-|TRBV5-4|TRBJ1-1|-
CASSFLDPTEAFF
TGTGCCAGCAGCTTCCTAGACCCCACTGAAGCTTTCTTT
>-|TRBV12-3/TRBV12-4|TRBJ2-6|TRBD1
CASRGQGRLVPGANVLTF
TGTGCCAGCAGAGGACAGGGGCGGTTAGTGCCTGGGGCCAACGTCCTGACTTTC
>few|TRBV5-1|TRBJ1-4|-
CASSGTPATNEKLFF
TGCGCCAGCAGCGGGACACCCGCAACTAATGAAAAACTGTTTTTT
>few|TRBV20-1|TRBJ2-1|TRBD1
CSARRPGQVRSYNEQFF
TGCAGTGCCAGACGTCCAGGACAGGTCAGGTCCTACAATGAGCAGTTCTTC
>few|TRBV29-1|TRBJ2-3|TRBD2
CSDIAGGTDTQYF
TGCAGCGATATAGCGGGAGGAACAGATACGCAGTATTTT
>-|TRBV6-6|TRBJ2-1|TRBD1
CASSPPAAGGFNEQFF
TGTGCCAGCAGTCCCCCAGCGGCAGGGGGCTTCAATGAGCAGTTCTTC
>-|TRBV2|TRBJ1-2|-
CASNPQGYGYTF
TGTGCCAGCAATCCTCAGGGCTATGGCTACACCTTC
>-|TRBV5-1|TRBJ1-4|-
CASSLEGLQKLFF
TGCGCCAGCAGCTTGGAAGGATTGCAAAAACTGTTTTTT
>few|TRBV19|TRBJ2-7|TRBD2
CASSTGWLAENYEQYF
TGTGCCAGTAGTACGGGGTGGCTAGCGGAGAACTACGAGCAGTACTTC
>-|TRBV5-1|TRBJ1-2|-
CATGPGQGIYGYTF
TGCGCCACCGGCCCGGGTCAGGGTATCTATGGCTACACCTTC
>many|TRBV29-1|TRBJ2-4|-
CSVGSGPRLAKNIQYF
TGCAGCGTTGGAAGCGGGCCCAGGCTAGCCAAAAACATTCAGTACTTC
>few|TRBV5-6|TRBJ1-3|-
CASSHQPGRAGNTIYF
TGTGCCAGCAGCCACCAACCTGGCCGGGCTGGAAACACCATATATTTT
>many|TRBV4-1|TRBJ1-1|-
CASSQDRDLRAFF
TGCGCCAGCAGCCAAGATCGTGATTTGAGAGCTTTCTTT
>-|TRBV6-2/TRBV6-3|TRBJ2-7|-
CASTTRLGFAYEQYF
TGTGCCAGCACTACAAGACTCGGGTTTGCCTACGAGCAGTACTTC
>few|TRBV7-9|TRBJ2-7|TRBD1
CASSPPRGQGAYEQYF
TGTGCCAGCAGCCCTCCTCGGGGACAGGGGGCCTACGAGCAGTACTTC
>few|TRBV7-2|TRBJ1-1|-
CASSLGSFTTEAFF
TGTGCCAGCAGCTTAGGATCCTTTACCACTGAAGCTTTCTTT
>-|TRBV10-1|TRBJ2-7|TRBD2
CASQMTGLAGPSSYEQYF
TGCGCCAGCCAAATGACTGGACTAGCGGGGCCATCATCATACGAGCAGTACTTC
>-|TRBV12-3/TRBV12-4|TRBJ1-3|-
CASSLARAGNTIYF
TGTGCCAGCAGTTTAGCCAGGGCTGGAAACACCATATATTTT
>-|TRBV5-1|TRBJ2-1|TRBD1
CASSLEDRALGFF
TGCGCCAGCAGCTTGGAGGACAGGGCCCTCGGGTTCTTC
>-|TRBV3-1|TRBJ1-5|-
CASSADGNQPQHF
TGTGCCAGCAGCGCGGACGGAAATCAGCCCCAGCATTTT
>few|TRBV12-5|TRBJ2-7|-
CASGSGFPGEQYF
TGTGCTAGTGGTTCAGGTTTCCCCGGCGAGCAGTACTTC
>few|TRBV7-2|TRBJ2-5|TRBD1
CASSLGQGAETQYF
TGTGCCAGCAGCTTAGGCCAGGGGGCCGAGACCCAGTACTTC
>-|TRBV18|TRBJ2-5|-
CASSTLREETQYF
TGTGCCAGCTCTACCCTCCGGGAAGAGACCCAGTACTTC
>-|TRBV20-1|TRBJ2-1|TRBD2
CSATLAGRNEQFF
TGCAGTGCTACACTAGCGGGACGCAATGAGCAGTTCTTC
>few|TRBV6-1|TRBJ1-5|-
CASSADRYAGNQPQHF
TGTGCCAGCAGTGCAGACAGATATGCGGGCAATCAGCCCCAGCATTTT
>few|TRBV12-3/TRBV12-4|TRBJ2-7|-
CASSFDSYEQYF
TGTGCCAGCAGTTTTGACAGCTACGAGCAGTACTTC
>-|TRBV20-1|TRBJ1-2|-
CSASYYPGYTF
TGCAGTGCTAGTTATTATCCCGGCTACACCTTC
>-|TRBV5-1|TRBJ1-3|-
CASSLLGDRSGNTIYF
TGCGCCAGCAGCTTGCTTGGAGACCGCTCTGGAAACACCATATATTTT
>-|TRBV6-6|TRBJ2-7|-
CASSYRVLYEQYF
TGTGCCAGCAGTTACCGGGTTCTCTACGAGCAGTACTTC
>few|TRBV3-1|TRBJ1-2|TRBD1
CASSFPTPGTGFYYTF
TGTGCCAGCAGCTTTCCTACCCCCGGGACAGGGTTTTACTACACCTTC
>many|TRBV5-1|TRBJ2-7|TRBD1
CASRGQEGGEQYF
TGCGCCAGCAGGGGACAGGAAGGTGGCGAGCAGTACTTC
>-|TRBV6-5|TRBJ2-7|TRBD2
CASSSHAGLGYEQYF
TGTGCCAGCAGTTCTCATGCGGGACTAGGCTACGAGCAGTACTTC
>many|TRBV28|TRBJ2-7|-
CASKEGGNDEQYF
TGTGCCAGCAAGGAGGGAGGTAACGACGAGCAGTACTTC
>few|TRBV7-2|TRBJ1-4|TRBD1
CASSVGQGFGEKLFF
TGTGCCAGCAGCGTCGGACAGGGGTTTGGTGAAAAACTGTTTTTT
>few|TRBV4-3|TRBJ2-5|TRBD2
CASSQSGRAGGETQYF
TGCGCCAGCAGCCAGAGCGGGAGGGCGGGGGGAGAGACCCAGTACTTC
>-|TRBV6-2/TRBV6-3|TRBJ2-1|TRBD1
CASIVDRVNNEQFF
TGTGCCAGCATCGTGGACAGGGTTAACAATGAGCAGTTCTTC
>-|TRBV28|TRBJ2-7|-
CASSLLSFVYEQYF
TGTGCCAGCAGTTTATTGAGTTTTGTCTACGAGCAGTACTTC